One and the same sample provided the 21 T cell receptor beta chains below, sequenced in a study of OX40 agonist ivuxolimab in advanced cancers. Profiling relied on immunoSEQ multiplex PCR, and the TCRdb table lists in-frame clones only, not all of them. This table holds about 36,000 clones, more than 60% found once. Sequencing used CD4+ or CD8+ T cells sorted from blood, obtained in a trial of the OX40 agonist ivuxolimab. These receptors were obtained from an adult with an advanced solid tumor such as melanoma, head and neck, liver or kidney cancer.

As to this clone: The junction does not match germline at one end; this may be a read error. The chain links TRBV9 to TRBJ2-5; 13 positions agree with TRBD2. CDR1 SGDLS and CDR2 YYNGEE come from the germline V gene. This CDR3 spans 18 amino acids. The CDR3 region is CASTVGTSGGVGSGTQYF. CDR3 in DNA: TGTGCCAGCACCGTAGGAACTAGCGGGGGGGTCGGAAGTGGGACCCAGTACTTC.

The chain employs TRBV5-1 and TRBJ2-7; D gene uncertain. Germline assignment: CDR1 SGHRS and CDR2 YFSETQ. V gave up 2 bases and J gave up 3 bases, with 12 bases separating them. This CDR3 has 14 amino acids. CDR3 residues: CASSFSFAIYEQYF. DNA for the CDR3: TGCGCCAGCAGCTTTTCGTTTGCCATCTACGAGCAGTACTTC. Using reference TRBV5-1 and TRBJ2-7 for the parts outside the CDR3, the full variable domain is KAGVTQTPRYLIKTRGQQVTLSCSPISGHRSVSWYQQTPGQGLQFLFEYFSETQRNKGNFPGRFSGRQFSNSRSEMNVSTLELGDSALYLCASSFSFAIYEQYFGPGTRLTVT.

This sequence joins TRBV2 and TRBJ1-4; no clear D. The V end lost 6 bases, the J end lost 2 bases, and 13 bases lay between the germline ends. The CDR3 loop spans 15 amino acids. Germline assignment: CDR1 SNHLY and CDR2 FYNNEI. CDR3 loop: CASRERVGTNEKLFF. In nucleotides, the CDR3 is TGTGCCAGCAGAGAGAGGGTGGGGACTAATGAAAAACTGTTTTTT.

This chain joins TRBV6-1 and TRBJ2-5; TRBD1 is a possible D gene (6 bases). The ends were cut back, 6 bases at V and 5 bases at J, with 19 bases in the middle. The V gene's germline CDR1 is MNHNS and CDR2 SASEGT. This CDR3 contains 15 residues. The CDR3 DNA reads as TGTGCCAGCAGGGAGGCAAATCGGGGACATGAGACCCAGTACTTC. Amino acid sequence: CASREANRGHETQYF.

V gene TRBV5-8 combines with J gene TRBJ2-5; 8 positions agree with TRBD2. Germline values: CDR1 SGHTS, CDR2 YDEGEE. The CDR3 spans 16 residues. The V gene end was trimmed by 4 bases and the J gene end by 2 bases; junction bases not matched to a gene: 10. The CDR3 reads CASSAGTAGGQETQYF. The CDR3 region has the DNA TGTGCCAGCAGCGCAGGGACGGCGGGGGGACAAGAGACCCAGTACTTC.

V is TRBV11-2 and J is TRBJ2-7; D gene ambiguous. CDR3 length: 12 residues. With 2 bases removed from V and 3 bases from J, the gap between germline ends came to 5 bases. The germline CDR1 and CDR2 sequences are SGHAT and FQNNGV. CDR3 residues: CASSLRVYEQYF. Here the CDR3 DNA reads TGTGCCAGCAGCTTAAGGGTCTACGAGCAGTACTTC.

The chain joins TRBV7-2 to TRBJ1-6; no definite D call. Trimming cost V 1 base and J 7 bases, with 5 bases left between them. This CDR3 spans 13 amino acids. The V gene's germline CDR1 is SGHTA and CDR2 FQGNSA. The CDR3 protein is CASSLDGNSPLHF. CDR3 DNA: TGTGCCAGCAGCTTAGATGGGAATTCACCCCTCCACTTT.

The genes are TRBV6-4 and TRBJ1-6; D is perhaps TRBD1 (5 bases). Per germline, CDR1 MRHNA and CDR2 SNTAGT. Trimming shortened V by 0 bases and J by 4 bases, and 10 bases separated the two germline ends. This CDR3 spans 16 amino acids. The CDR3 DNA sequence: TGTGCCAGCAGTGACTCTGGGGCCGGGTATAATTCACCCCTCCACTTT. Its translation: CASSDSGAGYNSPLHF.

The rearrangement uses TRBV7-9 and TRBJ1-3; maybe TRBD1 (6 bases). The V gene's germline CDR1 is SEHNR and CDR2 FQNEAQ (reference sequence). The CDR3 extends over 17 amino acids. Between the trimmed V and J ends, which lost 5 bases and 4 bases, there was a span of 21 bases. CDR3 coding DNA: TGTGCCAGCAGCCCGCGAACAGGGTTTACTCACGGAAACACCATATATTTT. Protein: CASSPRTGFTHGNTIYF.

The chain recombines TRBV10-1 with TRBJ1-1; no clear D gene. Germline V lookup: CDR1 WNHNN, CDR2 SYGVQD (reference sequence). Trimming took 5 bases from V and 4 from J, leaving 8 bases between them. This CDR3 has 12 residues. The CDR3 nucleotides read TGCGCCAGCAGTCGGATTCTCACTGAAGCTTTCTTT. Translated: CASSRILTEAFF.

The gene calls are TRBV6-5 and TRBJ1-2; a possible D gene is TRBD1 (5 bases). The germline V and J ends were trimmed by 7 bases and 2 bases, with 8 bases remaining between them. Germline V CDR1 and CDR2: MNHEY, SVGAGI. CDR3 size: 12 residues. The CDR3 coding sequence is TGTGCCAGCACCCCAGGGAACTATGGCTACACCTTC. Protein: CASTPGNYGYTF.

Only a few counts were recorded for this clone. The CDR3 loop reads CASSVTGNEQYF. DNA of the CDR3: TGTGCCAGCAGCGTAACAGGGAATGAGCAGTACTTC. V gene TRBV9 combines with J gene TRBJ2-7; TRBD1 is a possible D gene (6 bases). V was shortened by 1 base and J by 7 bases, with 9 bases between the two germline ends. Germline CDR1 and CDR2: SGDLS and YYNGEE. The CDR3 spans 12 residues.

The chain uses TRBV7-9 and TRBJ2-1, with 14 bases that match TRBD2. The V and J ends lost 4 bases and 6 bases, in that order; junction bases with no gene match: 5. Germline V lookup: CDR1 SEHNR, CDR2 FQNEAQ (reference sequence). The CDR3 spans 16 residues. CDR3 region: CASSSRTSGGPNEQFF. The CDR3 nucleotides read TGTGCCAGCAGCTCGCGGACTAGCGGGGGGCCCAATGAGCAGTTCTTC.

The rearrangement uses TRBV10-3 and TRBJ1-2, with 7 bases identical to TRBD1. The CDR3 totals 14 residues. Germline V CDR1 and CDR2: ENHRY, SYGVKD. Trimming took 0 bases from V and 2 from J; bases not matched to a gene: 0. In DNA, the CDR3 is TGTGCCATCAGTGAGTCAGGGGGCAACTATGGCTACACCTTC. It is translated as CAISESGGNYGYTF.

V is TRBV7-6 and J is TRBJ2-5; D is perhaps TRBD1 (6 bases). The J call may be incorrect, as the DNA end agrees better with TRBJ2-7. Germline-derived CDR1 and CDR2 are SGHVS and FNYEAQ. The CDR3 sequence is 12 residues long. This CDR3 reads CASSPTGYEQYF. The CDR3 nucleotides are TGTGCCAGCAGCCCGACAGGCTACGAGCAGTACTTC.

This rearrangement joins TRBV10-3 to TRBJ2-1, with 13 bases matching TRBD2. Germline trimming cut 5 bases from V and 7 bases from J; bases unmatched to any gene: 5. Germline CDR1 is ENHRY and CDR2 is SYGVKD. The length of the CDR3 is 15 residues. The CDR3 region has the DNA TGTGCCATCAGTTCCCGACTAGCGGGGGGTAATGAGCAGTTCTTC. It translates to CAISSRLAGGNEQFF.

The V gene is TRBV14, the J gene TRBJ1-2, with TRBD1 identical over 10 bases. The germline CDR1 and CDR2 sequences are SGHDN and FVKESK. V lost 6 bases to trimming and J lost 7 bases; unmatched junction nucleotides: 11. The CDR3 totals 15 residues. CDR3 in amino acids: CASRETGTGATGYTF. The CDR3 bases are TGTGCCAGCAGGGAAACCGGGACAGGGGCGACTGGCTACACCTTC.

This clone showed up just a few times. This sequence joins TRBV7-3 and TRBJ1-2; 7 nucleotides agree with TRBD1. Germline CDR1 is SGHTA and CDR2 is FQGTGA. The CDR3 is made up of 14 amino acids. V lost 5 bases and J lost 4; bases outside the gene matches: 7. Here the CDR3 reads CASSPGGQLYGYTF. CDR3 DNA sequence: TGTGCCAGCAGCCCCGGGGGACAGCTCTATGGCTACACCTTC. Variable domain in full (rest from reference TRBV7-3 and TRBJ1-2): GAGVSQTPSNKVTEKGKYVELRCDPISGHTALYWYRQSLGQGPEFLIYFQGTGAADDSGLPNDRFFAVRPEGSVSTLKIQRTERGDSAVYLCASSPGGQLYGYTFGSGTRLTVV.

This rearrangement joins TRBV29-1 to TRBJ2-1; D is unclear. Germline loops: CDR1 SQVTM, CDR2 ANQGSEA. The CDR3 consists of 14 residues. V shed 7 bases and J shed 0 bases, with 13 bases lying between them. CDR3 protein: CSANTPYSYNEQFF. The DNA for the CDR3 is TGCAGCGCCAACACTCCCTACTCCTACAATGAGCAGTTCTTC.

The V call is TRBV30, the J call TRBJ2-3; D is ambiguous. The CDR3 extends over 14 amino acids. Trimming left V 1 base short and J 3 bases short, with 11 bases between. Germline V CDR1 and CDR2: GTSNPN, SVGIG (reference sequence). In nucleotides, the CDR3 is TGTGCCTGGAGTGGTTTAGCCCGAACAGATACGCAGTATTTT. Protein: CAWSGLARTDTQYF.

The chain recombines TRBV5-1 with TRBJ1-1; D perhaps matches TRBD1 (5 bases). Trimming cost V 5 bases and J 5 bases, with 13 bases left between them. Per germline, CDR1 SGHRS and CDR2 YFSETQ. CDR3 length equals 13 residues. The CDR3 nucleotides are TGCGCCAGCAGGGCCAGGGAAGGGACTGAAGCTTTCTTT. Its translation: CASRAREGTEAFF.